This T cell receptor (beta chain) was retrieved from a study of shared T cell receptors in the human thymus. Clones were read by immunoSEQ multiplex PCR, and TCRdb kept only the in-frame ones, dropping some. The data contain roughly 550,000 clones, 75% to 80% of them singletons. The CDR3 runs to 19 residues. CDR1 SGDLS and CDR2 YYNGEE come from the germline V gene. The ends lost 0 bases at V and 1 base at J; junction bases unmatched: 11. These data also featured in a second study, about human thymus T cells.

The chain joins TRBV9 to TRBJ2-3; 10 nucleotides align to TRBD2. The clonotype comes from a boy under two years old with a congenital heart defect. The sample consisted of thymocytes. Here the CDR3 reads CASSVEAGGPQGGTDTQYF. DNA of the CDR3: TGTGCCAGCAGCGTAGAAGCGGGAGGGCCCCAAGGGGGCACAGATACGCAGTATTTT.